The source of this TCR beta chain is a study of early T cells in non-severe SARS-CoV-2 infection. Study-level information: The study sequenced bulk RNA from unsorted whole blood, with chains unpaired.

Trimming removed 5 bases at V and 0 bases at J, with 5 bases between. This CDR3 contains 13 residues. Germline-derived CDR1 and CDR2 are DFQATT and SNEGSKA (reference sequence). Whole-study findings and limits: Sequences matched to VDJdb favored anti-spike CD8 responses, while private and CD4 specificities were missed.

Unique molecular identifiers (one per individual cDNA molecule) were attached. TCRdb passed the 5' RACE reads through MiXCR, listing each CDR3 protein once. Here the sample spans roughly 40,000 distinct CDR3 sequences, approximately 5.9% being singletons. This clonotype was seen more than once but under ten times. Its antigen is unknown. The chain links TRBV20-1 to TRBJ1-6; D gene uncertain. The material sequenced was whole blood, taken at baseline. This receptor was identified in an adult who was a healthcare worker with PCR-confirmed SARS-CoV-2 infection or an uninfected control (not recorded which). This CDR3 is CSAFNSYNSPLHF. CDR3 sequence (DNA): TGCAGTGCTTTTAACTCCTATAATTCACCCCTCCACTTT.